This T cell receptor beta chain was captured by sequencing in a study of pediatric ulcerative colitis. Study results and caveats: Two rectal CDR3 clonotypes occurred in all ulcerative colitis patients.

Concerning this clone: Its antigen is unknown.

This CDR3 comprises 12 residues. V was shortened by 6 bases and J by 0 bases, with 5 bases between the two germline ends. Germline V lookup: CDR1 MNHEY, CDR2 SVGAGI. The protocol was immunoSEQ multiplex PCR, while the TCRdb copy is restricted to in-frame clones and leaves out a portion. In the table there are 45,000 to 55,000 clones, around 81% of which are singletons. Rectal tissue came from one to two pinch biopsies taken at colonoscopy. Before the diagnostic colonoscopy, ulcerative colitis patients were free of immunosuppressive medication. The chain joins TRBV6-5 to TRBJ2-5, with D unresolved. The origin of this receptor is a girl aged 10 to 17 with moderate ulcerative colitis. Sequenced: gut tissue. The CDR3 DNA is TGTGCCAGCAGCCGACACCAAGAGACCCAGTACTTC. Amino acids: CASSRHQETQYF.